A selection of T cell receptor beta chains follows, all from one sample in a study of molecular identifiers for immune sequencing clone quantification. MiXCR, applied by TCRdb to the PCR reads, yields one record per CDR3 protein. Among 250,000 to 350,000 distinct CDR3 sequences listed, roughly 23% were seen once. The sequenced sample consisted of naive CD8+ T cells from blood, with Jurkat cell RNA spiked in. The receptors originated from a human donor in good health. Some libraries in this study had Jurkat cell RNA spiked in. Each CDR3 is given with its conserved first and last residue. A D gene is named only where the DNA matches it firmly. Rows give clone size only sometimes, using once, few, many, or a class for an expanded clone.

TRBV4-3,NA,TRBJ2-3,many,CASSQDIGRNPLTQYF,TGCGCCAGCAGCCAAGATATCGGACGGAACCCCCTTACGCAGTATTTT
TRBV6-2/TRBV6-3,TRBD1,TRBJ2-5,NA,CASSYSHRHQGDQETQYF,TGTGCCAGCAGTTACTCTCACCGCCATCAGGGGGACCAAGAGACCCAGTACTTC
TRBV27,TRBD1,TRBJ1-1,NA,CASSFQGGGEAFF,TGTGCCAGCAGTTTTCAGGGGGGCGGTGAAGCTTTCTTT
TRBV20-1,NA,TRBJ2-2,NA,CSARVSQYTGELFF,TGCAGTGCTAGAGTCAGCCAGTACACCGGGGAGCTGTTTTTT
TRBV27,NA,TRBJ2-2,many,CASTFGGTNTGELFF,TGTGCCAGCACTTTTGGGGGGACGAACACCGGGGAGCTGTTTTTT
TRBV3-1,NA,TRBJ2-7,NA,CASSHVSYEQYF,TGTGCCAGCAGCCACGTCTCCTACGAGCAGTACTTC
TRBV30,NA,TRBJ2-3,many,CAWSVLFTDTQYF,TGTGCCTGGAGTGTCCTTTTCACAGATACGCAGTATTTT
TRBV30,TRBD1,TRBJ1-1,NA,CAWSGRTGLSTEAFF,TGTGCCTGGAGTGGGAGGACAGGACTGAGCACTGAAGCTTTCTTT
TRBV9,TRBD2,TRBJ2-1,many,CASSQLGRGEQFF,TGTGCCAGCAGCCAGCTAGGGAGGGGTGAGCAGTTCTTC
TRBV6-6,TRBD2,TRBJ2-3,many,CASSFWLSGGTDTQYF,TGTGCCAGCAGTTTCTGGCTTAGCGGGGGCACAGATACGCAGTATTTT